In its sample, the clone carrying this T cell receptor (beta chain) was seen once. Germline and junction disagree at one end, which may indicate a read error. The sequenced patients had an expansion of CD8+CD57+ cells seen by flow cytometry. Blood samples were obtained from patients who had received no prior therapy. This sample was taken from a study of CD8+CD57+ T cells in acquired aplastic anemia. The overall study: Sorted CD4+ and CD8+ cell DNA averaged about 3.5 ug.

The germline gives CDR1 SEHNR, CDR2 FQNEAQ (reference sequence). The CDR3 has 12 amino acids. Genomic DNA, serving as template, underwent TCR beta VDJ and CDR3 profiling. From the reads, TCRdb called clonotypes with MiXCR, one entry per CDR3 protein. The repertoire holds under 250,000 distinct CDR3 sequences, with 45% to 50% as singletons. Sequencing was done on a sample of sorted CD4+, CD8+, or CD8+CD57+ T cells (not recorded which) from PBMCs. This TCR derives from a human donor with aplastic anemia. The genes are TRBV7-9 and TRBJ2-2; D may be TRBD1 or TRBD2 (5 bases each). CDR3 nucleotide sequence: TGCGCCAGCGCCGGGGCGGCCGGGGAGCTGTTTTTT. It translates to CASAGAAGELFF. The full variable domain, its missing parts supplied by reference TRBV7-9 and TRBJ2-2, is DTGVSQNPRHKITKRGQNVTFRCDPISEHNRLYWYRQTLGQGPEFLTYFQNEAQLEKSRLLSDRFSAERPKGSFSTLEIQRTEQGDSAMYLCASAGAAGELFFGEGSRLTVL.